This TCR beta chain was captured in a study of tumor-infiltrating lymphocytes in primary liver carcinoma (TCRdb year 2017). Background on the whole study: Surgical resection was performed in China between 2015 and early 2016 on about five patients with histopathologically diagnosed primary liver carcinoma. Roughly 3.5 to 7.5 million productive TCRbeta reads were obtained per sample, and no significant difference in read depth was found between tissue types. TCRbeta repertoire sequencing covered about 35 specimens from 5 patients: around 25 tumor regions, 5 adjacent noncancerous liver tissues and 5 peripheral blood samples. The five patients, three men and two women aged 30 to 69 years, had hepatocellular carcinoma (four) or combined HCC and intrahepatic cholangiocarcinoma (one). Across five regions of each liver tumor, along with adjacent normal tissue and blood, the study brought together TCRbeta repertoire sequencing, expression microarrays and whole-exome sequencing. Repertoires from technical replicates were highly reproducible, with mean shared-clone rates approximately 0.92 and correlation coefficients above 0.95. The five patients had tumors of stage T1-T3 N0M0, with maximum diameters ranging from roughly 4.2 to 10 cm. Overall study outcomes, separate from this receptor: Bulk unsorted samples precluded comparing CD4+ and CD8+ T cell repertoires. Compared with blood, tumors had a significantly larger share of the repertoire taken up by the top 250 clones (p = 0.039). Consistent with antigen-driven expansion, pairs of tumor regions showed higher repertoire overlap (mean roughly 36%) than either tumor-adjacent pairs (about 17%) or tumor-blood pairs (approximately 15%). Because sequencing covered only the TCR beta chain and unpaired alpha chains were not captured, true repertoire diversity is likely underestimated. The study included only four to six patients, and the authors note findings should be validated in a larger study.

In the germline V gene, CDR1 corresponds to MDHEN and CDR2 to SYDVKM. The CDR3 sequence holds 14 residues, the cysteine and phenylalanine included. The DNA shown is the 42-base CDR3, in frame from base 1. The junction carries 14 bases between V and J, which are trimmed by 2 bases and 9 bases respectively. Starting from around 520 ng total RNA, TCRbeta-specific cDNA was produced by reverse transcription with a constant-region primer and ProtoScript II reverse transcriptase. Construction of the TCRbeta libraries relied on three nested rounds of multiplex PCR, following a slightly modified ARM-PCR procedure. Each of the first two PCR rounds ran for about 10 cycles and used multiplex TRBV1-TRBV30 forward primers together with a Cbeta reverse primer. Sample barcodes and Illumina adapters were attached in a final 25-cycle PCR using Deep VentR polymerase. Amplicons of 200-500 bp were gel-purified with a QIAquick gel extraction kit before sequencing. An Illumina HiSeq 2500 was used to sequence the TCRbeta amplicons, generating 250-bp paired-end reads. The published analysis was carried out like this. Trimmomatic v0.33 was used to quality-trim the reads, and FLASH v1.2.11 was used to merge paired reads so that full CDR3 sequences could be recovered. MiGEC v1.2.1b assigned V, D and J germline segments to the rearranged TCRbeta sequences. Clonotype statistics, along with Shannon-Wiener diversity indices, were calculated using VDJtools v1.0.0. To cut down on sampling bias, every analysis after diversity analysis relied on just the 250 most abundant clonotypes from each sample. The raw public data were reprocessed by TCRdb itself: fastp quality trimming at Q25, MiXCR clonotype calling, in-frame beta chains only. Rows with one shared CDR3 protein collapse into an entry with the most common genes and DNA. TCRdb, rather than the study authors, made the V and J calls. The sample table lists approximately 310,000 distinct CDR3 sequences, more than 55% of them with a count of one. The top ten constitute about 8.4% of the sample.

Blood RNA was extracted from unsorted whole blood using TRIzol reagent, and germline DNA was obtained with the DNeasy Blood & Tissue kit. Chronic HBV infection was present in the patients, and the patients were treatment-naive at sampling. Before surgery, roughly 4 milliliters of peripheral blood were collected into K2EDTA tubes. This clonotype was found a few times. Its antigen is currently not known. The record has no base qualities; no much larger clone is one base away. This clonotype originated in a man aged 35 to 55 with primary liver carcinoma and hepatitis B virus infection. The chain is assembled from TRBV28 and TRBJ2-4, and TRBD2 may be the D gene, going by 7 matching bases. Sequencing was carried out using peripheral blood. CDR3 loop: CASSLGGATRIQYF. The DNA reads TGTGCCAGCAGTTTAGGGGGGGCCACCCGCATTCAGTACTTC.